This TCR beta chain came from a study of control samples from healthy donors and cancer patients. From germline, CDR1 is MDHEN and CDR2 SYDVKM. This CDR3 is built from 14 residues. V dropped 2 bases and J dropped 1 base, with 6 bases sitting between them. TCRdb's copy holds only in-frame clones and misses some; the assay was immunoSEQ multiplex PCR. This table holds 100,000 to 150,000 clones, 87% found once. The table lists this clone with a few counts. The chain recombines TRBV28 with TRBJ1-3; D is perhaps TRBD1 (5 bases). The sample was blood. This TCR was sampled from a man in his sixties in good health. CDR3 in amino acids: CASSLQGSGNTIYF. The CDR3 DNA reads TGTGCCAGCAGTTTACAGGGTTCTGGAAACACCATATATTTT.